This T cell receptor beta chain was sequenced during a study of PD-L1 blockade in urothelial cancer. Overall study: The authors examined blood 3 weeks (second dose) and 6 weeks after treatment start. Researchers found blood samples held a median of approximately 150,000 T cells.

Comments on this clone: What it recognizes is unknown.

V was pared by 0 bases and J by 1 base, with 4 bases between. CDR1 is MNHNY, CDR2 SVGAGI, per germline (reference sequence). The CDR3 contains 14 residues. The assay was immunoSEQ multiplex PCR, and TCRdb's table has in-frame clones only and misses some. The sample shows approximately 48,000 clones, approximately 86% of them seen only once. Findings and caveats of the study: Those with durable benefit had larger increases in tumor-associated blood clones at 3 weeks.

Sequencing used PBMCs, obtained around atezolizumab (anti-PD-L1) treatment. The V call is TRBV6-6, the J call TRBJ2-1; D uncertain. The TCR originated in a man in his 60s with urothelial cancer. The CDR3 region has the DNA TGTGCCAGCAGTTACTCCATTTCCTACAATGAGCAGTTCTTC. It specifies CASSYSISYNEQFF.